These 10 T cell receptor beta chains share one sample of origin, sequenced in a study of early T cells in non-severe SARS-CoV-2 infection (dated by TCRdb to about 2021). Receptor libraries were prepared by 5' RACE. The sequencing machine was a NextSeq 500. In TCRdb, the public reads were trimmed at Q25 with fastp and aligned with MiXCR, with productive beta chains retained. Under each unique CDR3 protein, matching rows form one entry showing the most common genes and DNA. The sample table contains about 60,000 distinct CDR3 sequences; only one count was recorded for around 9.9% of them. The ten biggest clones cover over 1% of the sample. The specimen sequenced was whole blood. The receptors were gathered from an adult who was a healthcare worker with PCR-confirmed SARS-CoV-2 infection or an uninfected control (not recorded which).

At least ten counts were recorded for this clonotype. The chain employs TRBV28 and TRBJ2-7, with 11 bases that match TRBD2. Germline V gene lookup returns CDR1 MDHEN and CDR2 SYDVKM. Trimming removed 5 bases from V and 4 bases from J; junction bases left unmatched: 16. This CDR3 is 18 amino acids long. CDR3 bases: TGTGCCAGCAGTGCCGCTAGCGGGGGGCAGAAAGGAAAGTACGAGCAGTACGTC. Translating gives CASSAASGGQKGKYEQYV.

V is TRBV10-1 and J is TRBJ2-1, with 9 nucleotides matching TRBD1. This CDR3 has 18 amino acids. Per the germline V gene, CDR1 is WNHNN and CDR2 is SYGVQD (reference sequence). V trimming: 2 bases; J trimming: 8 bases; junction bases outside the gene matches: 16. In DNA, the CDR3 is TGCGCCAGCAGTGAGGACCAGGACAGGGGCCTCGAGATGCATGAGCAGTTCTTC. The encoded protein is CASSEDQDRGLEMHEQFF.

This clonotype came up a few times. The chain couples TRBV30 to TRBJ1-1; D is perhaps TRBD1 (5 bases). Per the germline V gene, CDR1 is GTSNPN and CDR2 is SVGIG (reference sequence). V gave up 5 bases and J gave up 5 bases, with 9 bases separating them. This CDR3 spans 11 amino acids. The CDR3 region is CAWARGTEAFF. The CDR3 nucleotides are TGTGCCTGGGCAAGGGGAACTGAAGCTTTCTTT.

For this clonotype: This sequence may be a read error, since a much larger clone differs from it by one base. The J gene is TRBJ2-2, the V gene TRBV5-1, with D perhaps assigned TRBD1 or TRBD2 (5 bases each). The CDR3 covers 15 residues. Germline CDR1 is SGHRS and CDR2 is YFSETQ. The CDR3 protein is CASSLEGPWTEELFF. The CDR3 DNA sequence: TGCGCCAGCAGCTTGGAGGGACCTTGGACCGAGGAGCTGTTTTTT.

This clonotype showed up just a few times. The genes are TRBV11-2 and TRBJ2-1, with TRBD1 as a possible D gene (6 bases). V dropped 5 bases and J dropped 1 base, with 12 bases sitting between them. The CDR3 covers 15 residues. Germline V gives CDR1 SGHAT, CDR2 FQNNGV. The CDR3 nucleotides are TGTGCCAGCAGCCAAAAACAGGGATCCTACAATGAGCAGTTCTTC. Translated: CASSQKQGSYNEQFF.

This clonotype was found a few times. This sequence joins TRBV7-8 and TRBJ2-7; D call uncertain. Germline loops: CDR1 SGHVS, CDR2 FQNEAQ. The V gene lost 2 bases and the J gene lost 9 bases, with 20 bases spanning the gap. The CDR3 has 15 amino acids. The CDR3 protein is CASSLMDGRIEGQYV. In DNA form, the CDR3 reads TGTGCCAGCAGCTTAATGGATGGACGGATAGAAGGGCAGTACGTC.

The chain employs TRBV12-3 or TRBV12-4 and TRBJ2-1; TRBD1 might be the D (5 bases). Trimming stripped 5 bases from V and 6 bases from J, with 17 bases between. This CDR3 is built from 15 residues. CDR3 residues: CASSPRVSLGNEQFF. CDR3 sequence (DNA): TGTGCCAGCAGTCCCAGGGTCTCCTTGGGCAATGAGCAGTTCTTC.

Here the CDR3 reads CASSSGPVDTEAFF. The DNA of the CDR3 is TGTGCCAGCAGCTCAGGCCCGGTGGACACTGAAGCTTTCTTT. V usage is TRBV7-8 and J usage is TRBJ1-1; D gene unclear. Germline CDR1 is SGHVS and CDR2 is FQNEAQ. V was clipped by 4 bases and J by 3 bases, with 12 bases between them. CDR3 length equals 14 residues.

This clonotype was seen many times. The rearrangement links TRBV24-1 to TRBJ1-2, with D possibly being TRBD1 (5 bases). From germline, CDR1 is KGHDR and CDR2 SFDVKD. V lost 5 bases and J 4 bases, leaving 10 bases between the germline ends. The CDR3 has 13 amino acids. In DNA form, the CDR3 reads TGTGCCACCAGTGCGGCAGGGAGCTATGGCTACACCTTC. Its protein is CATSAAGSYGYTF.

This clonotype showed up just a few times. The chain employs TRBV27 and TRBJ2-1; D perhaps matches TRBD2 (7 bases). The germline V gene has CDR1 MNHEY and CDR2 SMNVEV (reference sequence). V was trimmed by 1 base and J by 2 bases, leaving 12 bases between them. The CDR3 contains 16 residues. CDR3 sequence reads: CASSLWGGPTYNEQFF. The CDR3 DNA reads as TGTGCCAGCAGTTTATGGGGGGGCCCGACCTACAATGAGCAGTTCTTC.